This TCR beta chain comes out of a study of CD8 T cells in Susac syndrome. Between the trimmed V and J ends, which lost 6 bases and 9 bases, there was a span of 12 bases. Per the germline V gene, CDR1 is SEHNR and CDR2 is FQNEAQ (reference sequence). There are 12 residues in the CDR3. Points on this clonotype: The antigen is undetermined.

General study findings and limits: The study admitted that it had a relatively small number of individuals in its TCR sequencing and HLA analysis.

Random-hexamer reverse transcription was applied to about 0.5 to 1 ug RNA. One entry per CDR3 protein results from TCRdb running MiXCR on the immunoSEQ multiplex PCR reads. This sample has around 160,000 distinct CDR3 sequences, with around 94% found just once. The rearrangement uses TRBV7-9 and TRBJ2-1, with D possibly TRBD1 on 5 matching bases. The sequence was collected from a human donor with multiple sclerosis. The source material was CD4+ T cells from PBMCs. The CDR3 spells CASRPTEGEQFF. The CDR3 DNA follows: TGTGCCAGCAGGCCGACAGAAGGTGAGCAGTTCTTC.